Listed below are T cell receptor beta chains from one sample, sequenced in a study of blood T cells in healthy people across ages. MiXCR, run by TCRdb on the 5' RACE reads, gives a single entry per CDR3 protein. The sample consists of more than 800,000 distinct CDR3 sequences, less than 50% of them appearing once. Source material: blood. These receptors originate from a woman aged 55-69 years in good health. CDR3s include the opening cysteine and the closing phenylalanine or tryptophan. Fields, in order: clone size, D gene, J gene, V gene, CDR3 protein, CDR3 DNA. The D gene is left open where the match is weak. Rows may omit the clone size; those that give it use once, few, many or a size class.

NA | NA | TRBJ1-2 | TRBV20-1 | CSARDYSYGYTF | TGCAGTGCTAGAGACTATTCCTATGGCTACACCTTC
few | NA | TRBJ1-5 | TRBV18 | CASSSSQGSYSNQPQHF | TGTGCCAGCTCATCCTCTCAGGGGTCTTATAGCAATCAGCCCCAGCATTTT
few | TRBD2 | TRBJ2-1 | TRBV7-2 | CASSSRVSGRRNEQFF | TGTGCCAGCAGCTCGCGAGTTAGCGGGAGACGGAATGAGCAGTTCTTC
NA | NA | TRBJ2-7 | TRBV29-1 | CSVEGGREGRSYEQYF | TGCAGCGTTGAGGGGGGGCGAGAAGGTCGATCCTACGAGCAGTACTTC
once | TRBD1 | TRBJ2-1 | TRBV15 | CATSAGTGNYNEQFF | TGTGCCACCAGCGCCGGGACAGGGAATTACAATGAGCAGTTCTTC
NA | NA | TRBJ2-3 | TRBV3-1 | CASRGTRGHLTDTQYF | TGTGCCAGCAGAGGGACGAGGGGACACCTAACAGATACGCAGTATTTT
few | TRBD2 | TRBJ2-1 | TRBV2 | CASRDRTSGSRNEQFF | TGTGCCAGCAGGGATAGGACTAGCGGGAGTCGAAATGAGCAGTTCTTC
NA | NA | TRBJ2-1 | TRBV7-9 | CASSLENIVEQFF | TGTGCCAGCAGCTTAGAGAACATCGTCGAGCAGTTCTTC
few | TRBD2 | TRBJ2-7 | TRBV10-3 | CATSSGSAYEQYF | TGTGCCACCTCTAGCGGGAGTGCGTACGAGCAGTACTTC
NA | NA | TRBJ1-4 | TRBV27 | CASSLSSRGNEKLFF | TGTGCCAGCAGTTTATCATCCAGGGGTAATGAAAAACTGTTTTTT
NA | TRBD2 | TRBJ2-1 | TRBV11-2 | CASSKSTSGGANEQFF | TGTGCCAGCAGCAAGAGTACTAGCGGGGGGGCCAATGAGCAGTTCTTC
few | NA | TRBJ1-2 | TRBV2 | CASSAGVFDGYTF | TGTGCCAGCAGTGCGGGGGTGTTTGATGGCTACACCTTC
NA | NA | TRBJ1-5 | TRBV24-1 | CATSDPQGPDQPQHF | TGTGCCACCAGTGATCCACAGGGTCCTGATCAGCCCCAGCATTTT
NA | NA | TRBJ2-7 | TRBV20-1 | CSARRAPDEQYF | TGCAGTGCTAGACGGGCACCTGACGAGCAGTACTTC
NA | NA | TRBJ1-5 | TRBV6-2/TRBV6-3 | CASKDPVRKNNQPQHF | TGTGCCAGCAAGGACCCCGTCAGAAAGAACAATCAGCCCCAGCATTTT
NA | TRBD1 | TRBJ2-7 | TRBV4-1 | CASSQGGQGSSYEQYF | TGCGCCAGCAGCCAGGGCGGACAGGGCAGCTCCTACGAGCAGTACTTC
once | NA | TRBJ1-4 | TRBV6-5 | CASSAIQTNEKLFF | TGTGCCAGCAGTGCAATTCAGACTAATGAAAAACTGTTTTTT
few | NA | TRBJ2-7 | TRBV27 | CASSLGGSYLGQYF | TGTGCCAGCAGTTTAGGTGGCAGCTACTTAGGGCAGTACTTC
NA | NA | TRBJ1-1 | TRBV5-6 | CASSLVRVNTEAFF | TGTGCCAGCAGCTTGGTCAGGGTGAACACTGAAGCTTTCTTT
few | TRBD1 | TRBJ2-7 | TRBV7-8 | CASSLVRTGWYEQYF | TGTGCCAGCAGCTTAGTCCGGACAGGGTGGTACGAGCAGTACTTC
NA | TRBD1 | TRBJ1-6 | TRBV11-2 | CASSWGQSPANSPLHF | TGTGCCAGCAGCTGGGGACAGTCTCCGGCGAATTCACCCCTCCACTTT
NA | TRBD2 | TRBJ2-7 | TRBV18 | CASSLRSGTSGISSYEQYF | TGTGCCAGCTCACTCAGGTCCGGGACTAGCGGGATCAGCTCCTACGAGCAGTACTTC
NA | NA | TRBJ2-7 | TRBV20-1 | CSAKASFSYEQYF | TGCAGTGCTAAGGCGAGCTTCTCCTACGAGCAGTACTTC
few | NA | TRBJ2-2 | TRBV5-1 | CASSLRQPFTGELFF | TGCGCCAGCAGCTTGCGTCAGCCATTTACCGGGGAGCTGTTTTTT
few | TRBD1 | TRBJ2-7 | TRBV7-8 | CASKTGGYEQYF | TGTGCCAGCAAGACAGGGGGCTACGAGCAGTACTTC
NA | TRBD2 | TRBJ2-5 | TRBV20-1 | CSARAPGLQRETQYF | TGCAGTGCTAGAGCCCCGGGACTACAAAGGGAGACCCAGTACTTC
many | TRBD1 | TRBJ2-1 | TRBV25-1 | CASSDRGAGGYEQFF | TGTGCCAGCAGTGATCGAGGGGCAGGGGGCTATGAGCAGTTCTTC
NA | NA | TRBJ2-3 | TRBV2 | CASSVVTHSTDTQYF | TGTGCCAGCAGTGTTGTGACACACAGCACAGATACGCAGTATTTT
NA | NA | TRBJ2-2 | TRBV29-1 | CSVEGGQGRTGELFF | TGCAGCGTTGAAGGGGGCCAGGGGCGCACCGGGGAGCTGTTTTTT
once | NA | TRBJ1-5 | TRBV6-5 | CASSSQGNSNQPQHF | TGTGCCAGCAGTTCTCAGGGGAATAGCAATCAGCCCCAGCATTTT
NA | TRBD2 | TRBJ2-1 | TRBV7-9 | CASSARLAGVISYNEQFF | TGTGCCAGCAGCGCCCGACTAGCGGGAGTGATATCCTACAATGAGCAGTTCTTC
NA | NA | TRBJ2-3 | TRBV5-1 | CASAKGGGVDTQYF | TGCGCCAGCGCGAAGGGGGGCGGGGTAGATACGCAGTATTTT
few | NA | TRBJ2-7 | TRBV5-6 | CASSSLGESYEQYF | TGTGCCAGCAGCTCCCTGGGCGAGTCCTACGAGCAGTACTTC
NA | TRBD2 | TRBJ2-2 | TRBV5-1 | CASTGLAANTGELFF | TGCGCCTCCACGGGACTAGCGGCGAACACCGGGGAGCTGTTTTTT
few | NA | TRBJ2-4 | TRBV5-1 | CASSENPEAKNIQYF | TGCGCCAGCAGCGAAAACCCGGAGGCCAAAAACATTCAGTACTTC
NA | NA | TRBJ1-4 | TRBV27 | CASSYGALEKLFF | TGTGCCAGCAGTTACGGGGCGTTAGAAAAACTGTTTTTT
NA | TRBD1 | TRBJ2-7 | TRBV29-1 | CSVGGGDAYEQYF | TGCAGCGTTGGAGGGGGCGATGCCTACGAGCAGTACTTC
many | TRBD2 | TRBJ2-4 | TRBV29-1 | CSVIAGGGNIQYF | TGCAGCGTTATAGCGGGAGGCGGTAACATTCAGTACTTC
many | TRBD1 | TRBJ2-7 | TRBV7-3 | CASSLGGDREGEQYF | TGTGCCAGCAGCTTGGGCGGGGACAGGGAAGGCGAGCAGTACTTC
many | TRBD1 | TRBJ2-4 | TRBV10-1 | CASSTGTAKNIQYF | TGCGCCAGCAGTACGGGGACAGCGAAAAACATTCAGTACTTC
few | TRBD1 | TRBJ2-7 | TRBV6-1 | CASTRQGDEQYF | TGTGCCAGCACAAGACAGGGAGACGAGCAGTACTTC
many | NA | TRBJ2-7 | TRBV10-1 | CASSPLGEEADEQYF | TGCGCCAGCAGTCCTCTAGGGGAGGAGGCGGACGAGCAGTACTTC
NA | TRBD1 | TRBJ2-5 | TRBV12-3/TRBV12-4 | CASRPGSGTGHGETQYF | TGTGCCAGCAGGCCCGGGTCCGGGACAGGGCATGGCGAGACCCAGTACTTC
NA | NA | TRBJ1-1 | TRBV28 | CASSLTDQGRGTEAFF | TGTGCCAGCAGTTTAACCGATCAGGGGAGGGGGACTGAAGCTTTCTTT
few | TRBD1 | TRBJ2-7 | TRBV20-1 | CSARPPDRSHEQYF | TGCAGTGCTAGACCCCCGGACAGGTCCCACGAGCAGTACTTC
NA | TRBD2 | TRBJ2-3 | TRBV27 | CASSPLAGGEADTQYF | TGTGCCAGCAGTCCGCTAGCGGGAGGAGAGGCAGATACGCAGTATTTT
few | NA | TRBJ1-5 | TRBV20-1 | CSARFGSNQPQHF | TGCAGTGCTAGATTCGGGTCGAATCAGCCCCAGCATTTT
NA | TRBD2 | TRBJ2-5 | TRBV5-4 | CASSPRSPGTSGTETQYF | TGTGCCAGCAGCCCACGGTCACCCGGGACTAGCGGGACAGAGACCCAGTACTTC
NA | TRBD2 | TRBJ2-3 | TRBV20-1 | CSARDLRLAKDTQYF | TGCAGTGCTAGAGATCTCCGACTAGCGAAAGATACGCAGTATTTT
few | NA | TRBJ1-2 | TRBV7-9 | CASSPQGADGYTF | TGTGCCAGCAGCCCACAGGGAGCCGATGGCTACACCTTC
few | TRBD2 | TRBJ2-7 | TRBV6-5 | CASSGTSGRGVEQYF | TGTGCCAGCAGTGGAACTAGCGGGAGAGGTGTCGAGCAGTACTTC
few | NA | TRBJ2-5 | TRBV7-9 | CASSLDLQQETQYF | TGTGCCAGCAGCTTAGATCTGCAGCAAGAGACCCAGTACTTC
few | TRBD1 | TRBJ2-7 | TRBV9 | CASSGAGTGHREQYF | TGTGCCAGCAGCGGAGCCGGGACAGGGCACCGGGAGCAGTACTTC
NA | NA | TRBJ2-1 | TRBV9 | CASSVGSHFEQFF | TGTGCCAGCAGCGTAGGTTCGCACTTTGAGCAGTTCTTC
NA | NA | TRBJ2-2 | TRBV19 | CASSRQAGFTGELFF | TGTGCCAGTAGTAGGCAGGCAGGTTTCACCGGGGAGCTGTTTTTT
once | NA | TRBJ2-1 | TRBV20-1 | CSARVGGSYNEQFF | TGCAGTGCTAGAGTAGGCGGCTCCTACAATGAGCAGTTCTTC
NA | NA | TRBJ2-7 | TRBV30 | CAWRGGGKTYEQYF | TGTGCCTGGAGGGGAGGGGGAAAGACCTACGAGCAGTACTTC
NA | TRBD2 | TRBJ2-1 | TRBV11-2 | CASSTQAGGPVNEQFF | TGTGCCAGCAGCACTCAAGCGGGAGGGCCGGTAAATGAGCAGTTCTTC
NA | TRBD2 | TRBJ2-2 | TRBV2 | CASISGSNTGELFF | TGTGCCAGCATAAGCGGGAGTAACACCGGGGAGCTGTTTTTT